One sample yielded the 13 T cell receptor beta chains listed below, sequenced in a study of cytomegalovirus exposure and HLA in healthy donors. The PCR was carried out with 60 Vbeta primers and 13 Jbeta primers. The assay was immunoSEQ multiplex PCR, and TCRdb's table has in-frame clones only and misses some. This repertoire shows 60,000 to 85,000 clones, about 80% found once; its top ten account for 3% to 3.5%. The sample was PBMCs. All receptors derive from a middle-aged man in good health and CMV-seronegative.

The gene calls are TRBV7-2 and TRBJ2-7, with TRBD2 matching over 9 bases. The V and J ends lost 1 base and 2 bases, in that order; junction bases with no gene match: 6. The germline CDR1 and CDR2 sequences are SGHTA and FQGNSA. The CDR3 covers 16 residues. The CDR3 DNA reads TGTGCCAGCAGCTTAGACAGCGGGGGGTCCACCTACGAGCAGTACTTC. It codes for CASSLDSGGSTYEQYF.

V usage is TRBV27 and J usage is TRBJ2-3; 10 nucleotides line up with TRBD1. Germline assignment: CDR1 MNHEY and CDR2 SMNVEV (reference sequence). Trimming at V came to 6 bases and at J to 8 bases, leaving 14 bases not matched to a gene. This CDR3 is 16 amino acids long. This chain's CDR3 is CASRSRGQGVGGTQYF. The CDR3 region has the DNA TGTGCCAGCAGATCCCGCGGACAGGGGGTTGGAGGTACGCAGTATTTT.

V is TRBV6-1 and J is TRBJ1-2; D is unresolved. The germline gives CDR1 MNHNS, CDR2 SASEGT. CDR3 length: 13 residues. With 2 bases removed from V and 3 bases from J, the gap between germline ends came to 7 bases. Here the CDR3 reads CASSEQDYYGYTF. The CDR3 nucleotides are TGTGCCAGCAGTGAACAGGATTACTATGGCTACACCTTC.

V gene TRBV7-9 combines with J gene TRBJ1-6; tentatively, D is TRBD1 (6 bases). The V gene's germline CDR1 is SEHNR and CDR2 FQNEAQ (reference sequence). V dropped 1 base and J dropped 7 bases, with 8 bases sitting between them. The CDR3 contains 14 residues. CDR3 sequence (DNA): TGTGCCAGCAGCTTAGTACAGGGCAATTCACCCCTCCACTTT. This encodes CASSLVQGNSPLHF.

The chain carries TRBV6-4 and TRBJ2-2; D is perhaps TRBD2 (6 bases). CDR1 MRHNA and CDR2 SNTAGT come from the germline V gene. The V end was cut by 6 bases, the J end by 3 bases, with 11 bases between. The CDR3 length is 14 residues. This CDR3 reads CASSGGRDTGELFF. CDR3 DNA sequence: TGTGCCAGCAGCGGGGGACGGGACACCGGGGAGCTGTTTTTT.

This clone has just a few counts. The chain is built from TRBV4-1 and TRBJ1-5; no reliable D call. V lost 1 base and J lost 5, with 12 bases in between. This CDR3 comprises 15 residues. Germline V gives CDR1 MGHRA, CDR2 YSYEKL. DNA for the CDR3: TGCGCCAGCAGCCAAGGGGGATTCGGGGATCAGCCCCAGCATTTT. Translation: CASSQGGFGDQPQHF.

This chain joins TRBV5-1 and TRBJ2-5; possibly TRBD2 for D (6 bases). The CDR3 is 14 amino acids. The V and J ends lost 0 bases and 5 bases respectively, with 11 bases between them. CDR1 is SGHRS and CDR2 is YFSETQ in the germline V gene. CDR3 DNA sequence: TGCGCCAGCAGCTTGGGGACTCGGGGGGAGACCCAGTACTTC. Residues: CASSLGTRGETQYF.

The chain has TRBV10-3 and TRBJ1-2; 8 positions agree with TRBD1. The CDR3 runs to 20 residues. The junction had 18 bases not matched to a gene; V was cut back by 0 bases and J by 3 bases. From germline, CDR1 is ENHRY and CDR2 SYGVKD. CDR3 sequence: CAISESVRGRGRFDDYGYTF. The DNA for the CDR3 is TGTGCCATCAGTGAGTCTGTTCGTGGCAGGGGGCGGTTTGACGACTATGGCTACACCTTC.

The chain is built from TRBV2 and TRBJ1-5; 10 bases are a match to TRBD1. This CDR3 contains 16 residues. The germline CDR1 and CDR2 sequences are SNHLY and FYNNEI. J lost 3 bases, V lost 6 bases, and 8 bases had no gene match. The CDR3 loop is CASRLSGTGDNQPQHF. The CDR3 coding sequence is TGTGCCAGCAGACTTTCCGGGACAGGGGACAATCAGCCCCAGCATTTT.

The CDR3: CASSSYNPGQIYGYTF. The CDR3 bases are TGTGCCAGCAGCTCTTATAACCCGGGACAGATCTATGGCTACACCTTC. This chain joins TRBV7-2 and TRBJ1-2, with TRBD1 matching over 7 bases. CDR3 length: 16 amino acids. The V segment lost 4 bases and the J segment 4 bases; nucleotides outside the gene matches: 12. Per the germline V gene, CDR1 is SGHTA and CDR2 is FQGNSA.

This clone was seen a handful of times. Because the CDR3's place on the DNA is in doubt, the DNA is left out and the CDR3 is given as listed by TCRdb. CDR3 sequence reads: CASSFGQGAIGYPF. The chain couples TRBV7-9 to TRBJ1-2; the table's D call, TRBD1, has no DNA check behind it. Looked up from germline, CDR1 is SEHNR and CDR2 is FQNEAQ (reference sequence). Both ends counted, the CDR3 spans 14 residues.

This sequence joins TRBV7-2 and TRBJ2-7, with D possibly TRBD1 on 5 matching bases. CDR1 and CDR2 (germline): SGHTA, FQGNSA. V lost 5 bases and J lost 6, with 17 bases in between. The CDR3 extends over 14 amino acids. CDR3 DNA: TGTGCCAGCAGCCCGGTGGCAGGGATTCGCGAGCAGTACTTC. Its protein product is CASSPVAGIREQYF.

This sequence joins TRBV30 and TRBJ1-5, with D unresolved. V was trimmed by 1 base and J by 6 bases, leaving 10 bases between them. CDR1 GTSNPN and CDR2 SVGIG come from the germline V gene (reference sequence). This CDR3 is 13 amino acids long. The CDR3 DNA sequence: TGTGCCTGGAGTGGGCAGGAGGGTCAGCCCCAGCATTTT. The encoded protein is CAWSGQEGQPQHF.